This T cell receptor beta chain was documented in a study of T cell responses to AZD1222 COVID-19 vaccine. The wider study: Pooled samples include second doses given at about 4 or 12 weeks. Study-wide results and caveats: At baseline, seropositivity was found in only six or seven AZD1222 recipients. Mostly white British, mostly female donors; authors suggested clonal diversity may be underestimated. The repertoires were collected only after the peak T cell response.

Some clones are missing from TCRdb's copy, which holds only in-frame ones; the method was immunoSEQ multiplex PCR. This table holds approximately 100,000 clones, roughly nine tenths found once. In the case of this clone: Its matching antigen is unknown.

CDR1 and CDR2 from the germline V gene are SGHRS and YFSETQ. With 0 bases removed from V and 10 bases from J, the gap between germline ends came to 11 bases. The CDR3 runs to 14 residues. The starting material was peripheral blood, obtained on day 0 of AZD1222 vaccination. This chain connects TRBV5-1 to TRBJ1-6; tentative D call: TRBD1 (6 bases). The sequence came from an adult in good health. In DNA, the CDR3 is TGCGCCAGCAGCTTGGACAGGGAAGTATCACCCCTCCACTTT. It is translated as CASSLDREVSPLHF.